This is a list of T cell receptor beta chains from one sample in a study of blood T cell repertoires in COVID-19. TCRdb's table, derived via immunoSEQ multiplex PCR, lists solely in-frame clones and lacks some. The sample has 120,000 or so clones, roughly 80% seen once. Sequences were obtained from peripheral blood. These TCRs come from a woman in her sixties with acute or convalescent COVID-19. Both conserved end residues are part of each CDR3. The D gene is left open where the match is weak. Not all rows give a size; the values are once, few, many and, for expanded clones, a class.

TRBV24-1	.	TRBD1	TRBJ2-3	TGTGCCACCAGTGACAGGGACAGGGGGAGCGATACGCAGTATTTT	CATSDRDRGSDTQYF
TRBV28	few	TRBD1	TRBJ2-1	TGTGCCAGCAGTTGGACCCCGTCAGAGGCCCCAGGGGGCGTTCTCTCCTACAATGAGCAGTTCTTC	CASSWTPSEAPGGVLSYNEQFF
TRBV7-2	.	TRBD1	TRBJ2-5	TGTGCCAGCAGCTTACGACAGGGGGCGGAGACCCAGTACTTC	CASSLRQGAETQYF
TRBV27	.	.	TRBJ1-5	TGTGCCAGCAGTTCCCCCCCGTTGGGAACCCGGACAAGAGATACCAAAATTAGCAATCAGCCCCAGCATTTT	CASSSPPLGTRTRDTKISNQPQHF
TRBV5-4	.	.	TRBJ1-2	TGTGCCAGCAGCTTGAGGGAGGCTAACTATGGCTACACCTTC	CASSLREANYGYTF
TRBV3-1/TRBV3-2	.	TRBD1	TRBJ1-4	TGTGCCAGCAGCCACTACGGGACAGGGAGTGAAAAACTGTTTTTT	CASSHYGTGSEKLFF
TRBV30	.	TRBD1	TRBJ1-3	TGTGCCTGGGGAGAGGGGGCCTCTGGAAACACCATATATTTT	CAWGEGASGNTIYF
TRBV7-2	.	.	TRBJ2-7	TGTGCCAGCAGCCCCTCGGGAAGCGGAGATCTCTACGAGCAGTACTTC	CASSPSGSGDLYEQYF
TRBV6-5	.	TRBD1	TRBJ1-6	TGTGCCAGCAGACAGGGGCTTCTCAATTCACCCCTCCACTTT	CASRQGLLNSPLHF
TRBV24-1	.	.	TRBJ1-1	TGTGCCACCAGCGCAACTATGAACACTGAAGCTTTCTTT	CATSATMNTEAFF
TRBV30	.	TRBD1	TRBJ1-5	TGTGCCTGGAGTGTAAGCGGGACAGGGGTTTGGCAGCCCCAGCATTTT	CAWSVSGTGVWQPQHF
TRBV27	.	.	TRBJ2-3	TGTGCCAGCAGCAGGACTACTAGCACAGATACGCAGTATTTT	CASSRTTSTDTQYF
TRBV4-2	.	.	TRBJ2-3	TGTGCCACAAGCTTCGCAGGTACGCAGTATTTT	CATSFAGTQYF
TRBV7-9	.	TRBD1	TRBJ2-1	TGTGCCAGCAGCTTCGGGACAGGGGCATCCATTGAGCAGTTCTTC	CASSFGTGASIEQFF
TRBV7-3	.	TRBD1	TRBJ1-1	TGTGCCAGCAGCCTAGGGACAGGGATGAACACTGAAGCTTTCTTT	CASSLGTGMNTEAFF
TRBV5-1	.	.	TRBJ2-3	TGCGCCAGCAGCTTGGTGGAGGGAAGGGATACGCAGTATTTT	CASSLVEGRDTQYF
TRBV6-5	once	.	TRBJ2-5	TGTGCCAGCAAAACTGGAGCGGGTCAAGAGACCCAGTACTTC	CASKTGAGQETQYF
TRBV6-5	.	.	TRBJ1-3	TGTGCCAGCAGCTATGACTACTCGGGAAACACCATATATTTT	CASSYDYSGNTIYF
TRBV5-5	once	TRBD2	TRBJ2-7	TGTGCCAGCGGAACTAGCGGTCCCTACGAGCAGTACTTC	CASGTSGPYEQYF
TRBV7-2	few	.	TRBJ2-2	TGTGCCAGCAGCTTACGACAGAACGGGGAGCTGTTTTTT	CASSLRQNGELFF
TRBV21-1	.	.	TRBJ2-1	TGTGCCAGCAGCAAACAGGCCGACTACAATGAGCAGTTCTTC	CASSKQADYNEQFF
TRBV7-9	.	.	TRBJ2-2	TGTGCCAGCAGCTCACAGGGTGCCGGGGAGCTGTTTTTT	CASSSQGAGELFF
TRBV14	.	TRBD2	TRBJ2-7	TGTGCCAGCGGCAAAATAGCGGGGGCCATCCTGGGGACTCCTGACTTC	CASGKIAGAILGTPDF
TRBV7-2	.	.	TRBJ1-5	TGTGCCAGCAGCTTAAAAACAGGTTGGAGGGGCAATCAGCCCCAGCATTTT	CASSLKTGWRGNQPQHF
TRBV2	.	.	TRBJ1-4	TGTGCCAGCATCTCGCCCTCGAGGAATGAAAAACTGTTTTTT	CASISPSRNEKLFF
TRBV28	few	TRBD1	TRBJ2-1	TGTGCCAGCAGGGACAGGGGGCTATCCAGCTCCTACAATGAGCAGTTCTTC	CASRDRGLSSSYNEQFF
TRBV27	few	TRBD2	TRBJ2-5	TGTGCCAGCAGCGAAGCGGAGCGGGGGGGCCTTGAGACCCAGTACTTC	CASSEAERGGLETQYF
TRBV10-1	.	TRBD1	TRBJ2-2	TGCGCCAGCAGACTCCTCCCGGGACAGGGTACCGGGGAGCTGTTTTTT	CASRLLPGQGTGELFF
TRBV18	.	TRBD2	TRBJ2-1	TGTGCCAACAAACTAGCGGGGGGCCCCAATGAGCAGTTCTTC	CANKLAGGPNEQFF
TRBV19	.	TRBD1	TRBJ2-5	TGTGCCAGTAGGATGACAGGGGGCAGGGAGACCCAGTACTTC	CASRMTGGRETQYF
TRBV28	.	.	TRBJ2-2	TGTGCCAGCAGTGAGGACACTTACACCGGGGAGCTGTTTTTT	CASSEDTYTGELFF
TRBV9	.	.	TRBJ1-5	TGTGCCAGCAGCCCTCCGGGAGTGCCCCAGCATTTT	CASSPPGVPQHF
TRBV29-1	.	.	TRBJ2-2	TGCAGCGCCGAAAGAACCGGTCTCGGGGAGCTGTTTTTT	CSAERTGLGELFF
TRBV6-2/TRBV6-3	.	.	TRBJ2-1	TGTGCCAGCAGTCCCTTAGGGGTAGGCTCCTACAATGAGCAGTTCTTC	CASSPLGVGSYNEQFF
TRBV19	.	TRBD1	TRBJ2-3	TGTGCCAGTAGTATTGCGACAGGGGACACAGATACGCAGTATTTT	CASSIATGDTDTQYF
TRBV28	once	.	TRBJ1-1	TGTGCCAGCAGTTTGGGAGGGAGAGGACCTCGGATGGGTGAAGCTTTCTTT	CASSLGGRGPRMGEAFF
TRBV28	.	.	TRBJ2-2	TGTGCCAGCAGTCATAGGACAGCCACCGGGGAGCTGTTTTTT	CASSHRTATGELFF
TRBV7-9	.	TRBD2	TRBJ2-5	TGTGCCAGCAGCTTAGCGCGGCTAGCGGGGGGGCGGGTCCCAGAGACCCAGTACTTC	CASSLARLAGGRVPETQYF
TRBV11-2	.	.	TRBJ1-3	TGTGCCAGCAGCTTAGTCGTGGGGCCCGTGTCTGGAAACACCATATATTTT	CASSLVVGPVSGNTIYF
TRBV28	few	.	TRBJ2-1	TGTGCCAGCAGGCCCACGGGGGTAGAGCAGTTCTTC	CASRPTGVEQFF